One sample yielded the 11 T cell receptor beta chains listed below, sequenced in a study of human T cells and chemical hapten exposure. The time point was: patch test 1, 2 weeks after DPC sensitization. Indicated treatment: therapeutic diphenylcyclopropenone sensitization with weekly scalp DPC. RNA extraction used unfractionated whole blood as the source of total RNA. TCRdb re-called the RACE reads through MiXCR, storing one row per CDR3 protein. Among more than 30,000 distinct CDR3 sequences listed, around 6.4% were seen once. The material was whole blood, obtained in connection with sensitization to the hapten diphenylcyclopropenone (DPC). These receptors came from a woman in her twenties or thirties with alopecia areata. Some clones in this sample may be carry-over from other donors' samples.

This clonotype was seen a handful of times. This chain connects TRBV6-1 to TRBJ2-6; D remains unclear. The germline V gene encodes CDR1 MNHNS and CDR2 SASEGT. The V and J ends lost 4 bases and 0 bases respectively, with 4 bases between them. The CDR3 runs to 14 residues. The CDR3 protein is CASSGSSGANVLTF. Written as DNA, the CDR3 is TGTGCCAGCAGTGGCAGCTCTGGGGCCAACGTCCTGACTTTC.

This clonotype was seen ten or more times. V is TRBV7-9 and J is TRBJ1-1; D uncertain. V was clipped by 0 bases and J by 7 bases, with 6 bases between them. Germline values: CDR1 SEHNR, CDR2 FQNEAQ (reference sequence). This CDR3 has 12 amino acids. The chain's CDR3 is CASSLAWGEAFF. CDR3 nucleotides: TGTGCCAGCAGCTTAGCGTGGGGTGAAGCTTTCTTT.

This chain connects TRBV12-3 or TRBV12-4 to TRBJ2-3, with TRBD2 as a possible D gene (7 bases). The CDR3 length is 15 residues. The V end lost 5 bases, the J end lost 2 bases, and 14 bases lay between the germline ends. The CDR3 protein is CASSPLGGDTDTQYF. CDR3 bases: TGTGCCAGCAGTCCGTTAGGGGGGGACACAGATACGCAGTATTTT.

The V gene is TRBV25-1, the J gene TRBJ2-3; 12 bases are shared with TRBD2. Germline-derived CDR1 and CDR2 are MGHDK and SYGVNS. The V gene end was trimmed by 5 bases and the J gene end by 2 bases; junction bases not matched to a gene: 2. The length of the CDR3 is 15 residues. This CDR3 reads CASSRLAGDTDTQYF. The CDR3 DNA follows: TGTGCCAGCAGTCGACTAGCGGGGGACACAGATACGCAGTATTTT.

This clonotype came up a few times. The genes are TRBV7-6 and TRBJ2-2; the D gene is possibly TRBD2 (6 bases). Trimming cost V 5 bases and J 10 bases, with 20 bases left between them. The CDR3 is 15 amino acids. In germline, CDR1 is SGHVS, CDR2 FNYEAQ. The DNA for the CDR3 is TGTGCCAGCAGCGGCAGCGGGTCCCCCCTCGAGGAGCTGTTTTTT. Residues: CASSGSGSPLEELFF. The variable domain in full, completed from reference TRBV7-6 and TRBJ2-2, reads GAGVSQSPRYKVTKRGQDVALRCDPISGHVSLYWYRQALGQGPEFLTYFNYEAQQDKSGLPNDRFSAERPEGSISTLTIQRTEQRDSAMYRCASSGSGSPLEELFFGEGSRLTVL.

This chain joins TRBV28 and TRBJ2-3, with no clear D. V dropped 4 bases and J dropped 1 base, with 6 bases sitting between them. There are 13 residues in the CDR3. Germline V gene data show CDR1 as MDHEN and CDR2 as SYDVKM. The CDR3 DNA sequence: TGTGCCAGCAGTTCAGTGGGCACAGATACGCAGTATTTT. Amino acid sequence: CASSSVGTDTQYF. Full variable domain (outside the CDR3, taken from reference TRBV28 and TRBJ2-3): DVKVTQSSRYLVKRTGEKVFLECVQDMDHENMFWYRQDPGLGLRLIYFSYDVKMKEKGDIPEGYSVSREKKERFSLILESASTNQTSMYLCASSSVGTDTQYFGPGTRLTVL.

This clonotype was seen repeatedly, ten times or more. The J gene is TRBJ2-1, the V gene TRBV7-2, with no clear D. Germline assignment: CDR1 SGHTA and CDR2 FQGNSA. Trimming removed 11 bases at V and 7 bases at J, with 15 bases between. This CDR3 region has 12 residues. CDR3 amino acids: CASEKVGNEQFF. The CDR3 DNA reads as TGTGCCTCCGAGAAAGTGGGAAATGAGCAGTTCTTC.

This clonotype appeared a few times. The rearrangement joins TRBV6-2 or TRBV6-3 to TRBJ2-6, with a weak D call TRBD1 (5 bases). In germline, CDR1 is MNHEY, CDR2 SVGEGT. CDR3 length: 15 residues. Trimming shortened V by 6 bases and J by 0 bases, and 9 bases separated the two germline ends. CDR3 nucleotide sequence: TGTGCCAGCAGGAGACAGCGCTCTGGGGCCAACGTCCTGACTTTC. Protein product: CASRRQRSGANVLTF.

In this sample, this clonotype turned up many times. J is TRBJ2-7 and V is TRBV5-1; 7 bases are a match to TRBD2. V was pared by 3 bases and J by 2 bases, with 8 bases of the junction left unmatched. This CDR3 is built from 15 residues. The germline V gene encodes CDR1 SGHRS and CDR2 YFSETQ. The CDR3 here is CASSWSGDETYEQYF. CDR3 bases: TGCGCCAGCAGCTGGAGCGGGGACGAGACCTACGAGCAGTACTTC.

The rearrangement joins TRBV28 to TRBJ2-5; TRBD2 aligns across 8 bases. The V and J ends lost 7 bases and 2 bases, in that order; junction bases with no gene match: 9. CDR3 length: 15 residues. Germline V CDR1 and CDR2: MDHEN, SYDVKM. Written as DNA, the CDR3 is TGTGCCAGCACCTCTGCGGGGGGCGGTCAAGAGACCCAGTACTTC. It translates to CASTSAGGGQETQYF.

The chain is built from TRBV12-3 or TRBV12-4 and TRBJ1-1, with 7 bases lining up with TRBD1. The CDR3 runs 17 residues. The trim removed 1 base at V and 0 bases at J, leaving 8 bases unmatched. The CDR3 sequence is CASSLGLQGGLNTEAFF. CDR3 DNA sequence: TGTGCCAGCAGTTTAGGTCTGCAGGGGGGATTGAACACTGAAGCTTTCTTT.